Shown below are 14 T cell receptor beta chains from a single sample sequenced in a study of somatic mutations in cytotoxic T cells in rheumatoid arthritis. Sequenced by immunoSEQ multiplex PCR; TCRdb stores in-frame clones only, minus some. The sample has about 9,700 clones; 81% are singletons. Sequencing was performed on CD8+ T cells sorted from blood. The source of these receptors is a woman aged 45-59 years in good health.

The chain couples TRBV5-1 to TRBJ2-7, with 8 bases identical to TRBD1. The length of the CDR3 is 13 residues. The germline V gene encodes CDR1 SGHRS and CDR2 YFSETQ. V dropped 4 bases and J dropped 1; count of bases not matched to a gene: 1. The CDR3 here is CASSGDRSYEQYF. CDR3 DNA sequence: TGCGCCAGCAGCGGGGACAGGTCCTACGAGCAGTACTTC.

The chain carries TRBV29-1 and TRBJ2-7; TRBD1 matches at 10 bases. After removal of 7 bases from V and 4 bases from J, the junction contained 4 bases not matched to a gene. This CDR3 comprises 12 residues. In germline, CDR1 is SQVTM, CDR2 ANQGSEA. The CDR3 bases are TGCAGCGCCCGGGGACAGGGGTACGAGCAGTACTTC. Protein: CSARGQGYEQYF.

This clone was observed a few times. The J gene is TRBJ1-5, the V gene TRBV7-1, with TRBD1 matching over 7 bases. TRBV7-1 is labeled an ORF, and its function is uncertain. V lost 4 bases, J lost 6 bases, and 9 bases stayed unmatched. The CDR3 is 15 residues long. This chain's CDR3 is CASSLLQGPSQPQHF. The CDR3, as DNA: TGTGCCAGCAGCTTATTACAGGGGCCTTCTCAGCCCCAGCATTTT.

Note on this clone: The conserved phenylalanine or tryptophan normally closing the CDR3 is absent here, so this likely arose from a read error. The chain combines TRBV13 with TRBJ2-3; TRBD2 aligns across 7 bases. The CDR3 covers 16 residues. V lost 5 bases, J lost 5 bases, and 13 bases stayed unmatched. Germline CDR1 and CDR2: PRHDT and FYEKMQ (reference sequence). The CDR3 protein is CASSTTLSGEGDTQYL. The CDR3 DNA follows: TGTGCCAGCAGCACCACCCTATCGGGGGAGGGAGATACGCAGTATTTA.

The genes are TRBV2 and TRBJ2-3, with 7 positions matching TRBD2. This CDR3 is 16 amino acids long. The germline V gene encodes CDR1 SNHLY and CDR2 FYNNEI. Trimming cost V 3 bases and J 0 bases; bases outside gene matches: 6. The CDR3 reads CASSDPAGVSTDTQYF. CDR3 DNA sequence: TGTGCCAGCAGTGACCCCGCGGGAGTTAGCACAGATACGCAGTATTTT.

Here the CDR3 reads CASSPETPNYEQYF. CDR3 DNA sequence: TGTGCCAGCAGCCCGGAGACTCCAAACTACGAGCAGTACTTC. The chain recombines TRBV7-8 with TRBJ2-7; no reliable D call. Germline assignment: CDR1 SGHVS and CDR2 FQNEAQ. V was trimmed by 5 bases and J by 3 bases, leaving 14 bases between them. This CDR3 region has 14 residues.

This chain's CDR3 is CASTTSGQETQYF. CDR3 bases: TGCGCCAGCACAACTAGCGGTCAAGAGACCCAGTACTTC. The chain links TRBV10-2 to TRBJ2-5; 8 bases line up with TRBD2. The CDR3 consists of 13 residues. After removal of 7 bases from V and 2 bases from J, the junction contained 3 bases not matched to a gene. Germline lookup yields CDR1 WSHSY and CDR2 SAAADI.

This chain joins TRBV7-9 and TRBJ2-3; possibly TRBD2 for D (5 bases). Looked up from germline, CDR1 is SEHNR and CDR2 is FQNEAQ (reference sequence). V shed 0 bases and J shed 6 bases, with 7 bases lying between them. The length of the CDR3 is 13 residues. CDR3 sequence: CASSLAGEDTQYF. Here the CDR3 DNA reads TGTGCCAGCAGCTTAGCGGGAGAGGATACGCAGTATTTT. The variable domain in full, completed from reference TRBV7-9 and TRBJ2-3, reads DTGVSQNPRHKITKRGQNVTFRCDPISEHNRLYWYRQTLGQGPEFLTYFQNEAQLEKSRLLSDRFSAERPKGSFSTLEIQRTEQGDSAMYLCASSLAGEDTQYFGPGTRLTVL.

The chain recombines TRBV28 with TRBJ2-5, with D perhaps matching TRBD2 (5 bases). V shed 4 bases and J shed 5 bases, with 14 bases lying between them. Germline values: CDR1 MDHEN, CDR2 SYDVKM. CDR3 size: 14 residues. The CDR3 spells CASSSPGLRETQYF. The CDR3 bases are TGTGCCAGCAGTTCTCCGGGGTTGAGGGAGACCCAGTACTTC.

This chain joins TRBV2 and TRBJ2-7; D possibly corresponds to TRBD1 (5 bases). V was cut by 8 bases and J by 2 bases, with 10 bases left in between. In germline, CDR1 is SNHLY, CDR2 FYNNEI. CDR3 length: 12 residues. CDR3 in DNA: TGTGCCAGCCTCAGGGCGACCTACGAGCAGTACTTC. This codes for CASLRATYEQYF.

The CDR3 DNA reads as TGTGCCAGCAGTTTATTAGCGGGCCGGCATGAGCAGTTCTTC. Translating gives CASSLLAGRHEQFF. The chain is built from TRBV28 and TRBJ2-1, with 7 bases lining up with TRBD2. This CDR3 has 14 amino acids. Germline CDR1 is MDHEN and CDR2 is SYDVKM. V lost 1 base and J lost 8; bases outside the gene matches: 5. Complete variable domain (other parts from reference TRBV28 and TRBJ2-1): DVKVTQSSRYLVKRTGEKVFLECVQDMDHENMFWYRQDPGLGLRLIYFSYDVKMKEKGDIPEGYSVSREKKERFSLILESASTNQTSMYLCASSLLAGRHEQFFGPGTRLTVL.

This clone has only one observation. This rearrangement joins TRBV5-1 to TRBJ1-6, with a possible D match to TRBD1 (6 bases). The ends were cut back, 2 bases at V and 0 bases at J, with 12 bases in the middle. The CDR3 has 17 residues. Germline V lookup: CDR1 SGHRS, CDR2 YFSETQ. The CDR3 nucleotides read TGCGCCAGCAGCTTAGGACAGACTGGCTCCTATAATTCACCCCTCCACTTT. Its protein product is CASSLGQTGSYNSPLHF.

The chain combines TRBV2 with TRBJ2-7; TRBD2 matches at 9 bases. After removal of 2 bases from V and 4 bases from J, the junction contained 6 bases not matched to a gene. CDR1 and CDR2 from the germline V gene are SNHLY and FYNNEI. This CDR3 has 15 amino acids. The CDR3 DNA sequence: TGTGCCAGCAGTGAAACTAGCGGGCGTAATTACGAGCAGTACTTC. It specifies CASSETSGRNYEQYF.

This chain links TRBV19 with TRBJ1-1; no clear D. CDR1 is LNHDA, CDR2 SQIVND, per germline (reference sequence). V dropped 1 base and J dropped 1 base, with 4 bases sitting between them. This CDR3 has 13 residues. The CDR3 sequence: CASSIGQNTEAFF. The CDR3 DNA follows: TGTGCCAGTAGTATAGGACAGAACACTGAAGCTTTCTTT.